This T cell receptor beta chain was documented in a study of blood T cell repertoires in COVID-19. Study information: Material from acute and convalescent COVID-19 was sourced from the United States, Italy and Spain. From T cells, B-cell-depleted T cells, or PBMCs came the material, which was cDNA or gDNA.

The CDR3 has 12 residues. Germline V lookup: CDR1 GTSNPN, CDR2 SVGIG (reference sequence). V lost 8 bases, J lost 4 bases, and 11 bases lay in between. As originally analysed: Scientists estimated how many nucleated cells there were by amplifying reference gene primers. Profiled with immunoSEQ multiplex PCR; TCRdb holds only in-frame clones, not every one. The V and J calls and clone size are taken from that table; D and trimming were inferred from the DNA. The data contain fewer than 300,000 clones, roughly 92% of them singletons. The sequenced sample consisted of peripheral blood. The sequence derives from a woman aged 25 to 45 with COVID-19, enrolled during active disease. The V and J genes are TRBV30 and TRBJ1-4; D might be TRBD1 (5 bases). CDR3 nucleotide sequence: TGTGCCGCGATTAGGGGTAATGAAAAACTGTTTTTT. Its protein product is CAAIRGNEKLFF.